Shown below are 21 T cell receptor beta chains from a single sample sequenced in a study of T cell responses to AZD1222 COVID-19 vaccine. Profiling relied on immunoSEQ multiplex PCR, and the TCRdb table lists in-frame clones only, not all of them. The sample has 130,000 to 150,000 clones, 92% seen once. The starting material was peripheral blood, obtained on day 0 of AZD1222 vaccination. The receptors were sampled from an adult in good health.

CDR3 amino acids: CASSPPRPDLQDTQYF. The CDR3 DNA reads as TGTGCCAGCTCACCACCGAGGCCAGATCTTCAAGATACGCAGTATTTT. The J gene is TRBJ2-3, the V gene TRBV18; D gene ambiguous. From germline, CDR1 is KGHSH and CDR2 LQKENI. This CDR3 is built from 16 residues. Trimming took off 0 bases at V and 5 bases at J, with 15 bases between the two ends.

This chain connects TRBV28 to TRBJ1-5, with 9 bases aligning to TRBD1. From germline, CDR1 is MDHEN and CDR2 SYDVKM. V lost 7 bases, J lost 4 bases, and 20 bases stayed unmatched. There are 19 residues in the CDR3. The chain's CDR3 is CASTLRSLGQTGGNQPQHF. CDR3 in DNA: TGTGCCAGCACCCTGAGGTCGTTGGGCCAGACAGGGGGGAATCAGCCCCAGCATTTT.

J is TRBJ1-2 and V is TRBV28; D unresolved. The CDR3 runs 13 residues. Germline V gives CDR1 MDHEN, CDR2 SYDVKM. The V and J ends lost 5 bases and 2 bases respectively, with 9 bases between them. In DNA form, the CDR3 reads TGTGCCAGCAGTAGTATAGAGAACTATGGCTACACCTTC. It encodes CASSSIENYGYTF.

The V call is TRBV5-4, the J call TRBJ1-2, with D uncertain. Germline V gene data show CDR1 as SGHNT and CDR2 as YYREEE (reference sequence). The length of the CDR3 is 13 residues. V was pared by 4 bases and J by 5 bases, with 12 bases between. CDR3 sequence (DNA): TGTGCCAGCAGCCCCTCGGGCCGGTATGGCTACACCTTC. It yields the protein CASSPSGRYGYTF. The complete variable domain, with remaining parts taken from reference TRBV5-4 and TRBJ1-2, reads ETGVTQSPTHLIKTRGQQVTLRCSSQSGHNTVSWYQQALGQGPQFIFQYYREEENGRGNFPPRFSGLQFPNYSSELNVNALELDDSALYLCASSPSGRYGYTFGSGTRLTVV.

The gene calls are TRBV24-1 and TRBJ1-2; TRBD1 matches 7 bases. Germline CDR1 KGHDR, CDR2 SFDVKD. The CDR3 loop spans 14 amino acids. With V trimmed by 4 bases and J by 7 bases, 8 bases remained unmatched. The chain's CDR3 is CATSDPGQASGYTF. CDR3 coding DNA: TGTGCCACCAGTGACCCAGGACAGGCGAGTGGCTACACCTTC.

This sequence joins TRBV5-4 and TRBJ1-2; TRBD1 matches at 7 bases. Germline assignment: CDR1 SGHNT and CDR2 YYREEE (reference sequence). The CDR3 consists of 13 residues. With V trimmed by 4 bases and J by 4 bases, 4 bases remained unmatched. The CDR3 loop reads CASSGDSSYGYTF. CDR3 bases: TGTGCCAGCAGCGGGGACAGCAGCTATGGCTACACCTTC.

This rearrangement joins TRBV5-1 to TRBJ1-3, with D perhaps TRBD1 (6 bases). The length of the CDR3 is 14 residues. Germline CDR1 is SGHRS and CDR2 is YFSETQ. Trimming took off 2 bases at V and 2 bases at J, with 8 bases between the two ends. DNA of the CDR3: TGCGCCAGCAGCTTCGGGGGCCCTGGAAACACCATATATTTT. Translating it yields CASSFGGPGNTIYF.

The V and J genes are TRBV27 and TRBJ2-1, with D perhaps matching TRBD2 (6 bases). Germline values: CDR1 MNHEY, CDR2 SMNVEV (reference sequence). The CDR3 consists of 15 residues. V dropped 5 bases and J dropped 1 base, with 12 bases sitting between them. The CDR3 loop reads CASSKWRGSYNEQFF. For the CDR3, the DNA is TGTGCCAGCAGTAAATGGAGGGGATCCTACAATGAGCAGTTCTTC.

This clone was detected only a few times. The V gene is TRBV28, the J gene TRBJ2-5, with D tentatively TRBD2 (5 bases). Per germline, CDR1 MDHEN and CDR2 SYDVKM. CDR3 length: 13 amino acids. The ends were cut back, 2 bases at V and 5 bases at J, with 9 bases in the middle. The CDR3 loop reads CASSLEGKETQYF. The CDR3 DNA is TGTGCCAGCAGTTTAGAGGGTAAGGAGACCCAGTACTTC.

The genes are TRBV28 and TRBJ1-4; the D is unclear. Germline V CDR1 and CDR2: MDHEN, SYDVKM. V was cut by 6 bases and J by 0 bases, with 17 bases left in between. The CDR3 is 17 residues long. The CDR3 DNA sequence: TGTGCCAGCAGCCTTCCTCTTTTACCCGCAACTAATGAAAAACTGTTTTTT. Translated, it gives CASSLPLLPATNEKLFF.

The count of this clone is one. The chain is built from TRBV27 and TRBJ1-1, with D uncertain. There are 15 residues in the CDR3. Germline CDR1 is MNHEY and CDR2 is SMNVEV (reference sequence). V was pared by 6 bases and J by 0 bases, with 14 bases between. CDR3 bases: TGTGCCAGCAGCCGGGAAAGAAGTGTGAACACTGAAGCTTTCTTT. Its protein is CASSRERSVNTEAFF.

This chain joins TRBV7-8 and TRBJ1-2, with no clear D. This CDR3 contains 13 residues. The ends were cut back, 0 bases at V and 5 bases at J, with 7 bases in the middle. In germline, CDR1 is SGHVS, CDR2 FQNEAQ. The CDR3: CASSLAQGYGYTF. CDR3 coding DNA: TGTGCCAGCAGCTTAGCGCAAGGGTATGGCTACACCTTC.

J is TRBJ1-1 and V is TRBV4-1; TRBD1 matches at 8 bases. Trimming took 4 bases from V and 5 from J; bases not matched to a gene: 9. Germline lookup yields CDR1 MGHRA and CDR2 YSYEKL. The CDR3 covers 15 residues. Written as DNA, the CDR3 is TGCGCCAGCAGCCCCCGAAGCAGGGGGCGGACTGAAGCTTTCTTT. This gives the protein CASSPRSRGRTEAFF.

The V and J genes are TRBV4-1 and TRBJ2-1; a weak D match, TRBD2 (6 bases). This CDR3 comprises 14 residues. Germline V gives CDR1 MGHRA, CDR2 YSYEKL. The V gene lost 4 bases and the J gene lost 7 bases, with 14 bases spanning the gap. CDR3: CASSRSRDSNEQFF. Written as DNA, the CDR3 is TGCGCCAGCAGCCGAAGCCGGGACTCAAATGAGCAGTTCTTC.

V and J are TRBV5-1 and TRBJ1-1; D unclear. This CDR3 has 15 residues. Per germline, CDR1 SGHRS and CDR2 YFSETQ. The V end was cut by 4 bases, the J end by 6 bases, with 19 bases between. The CDR3 DNA is TGCGCCAGCAGCCTAGGAGTCGTCCAGGTCGCTGAAGCTTTCTTT. It specifies CASSLGVVQVAEAFF.

The V gene is TRBV11-2, the J gene TRBJ2-3, with 9 bases lining up with TRBD1. The ends lost 4 bases at V and 1 base at J; junction bases unmatched: 0. From germline, CDR1 is SGHAT and CDR2 FQNNGV. There are 14 residues in the CDR3. DNA of the CDR3: TGTGCCAGCAGCTGGGACAGGGGCACAGATACGCAGTATTTT. Residues: CASSWDRGTDTQYF.

This sequence joins TRBV6-5 and TRBJ1-2; TRBD1 aligns across 7 bases. Germline values: CDR1 MNHEY, CDR2 SVGAGI. The CDR3 is made up of 14 amino acids. V shed 6 bases and J 4 bases; nucleotides not matched to a gene: 8. Here the CDR3 reads CASSPSAGGYGYTF. In DNA, the CDR3 is TGTGCCAGCAGCCCCTCGGCAGGGGGCTATGGCTACACCTTC.

The chain joins TRBV3-1 (or the pseudogene TRBV3-2) to TRBJ2-7; D is tentatively TRBD1 or TRBD2 (5 bases each). Trimming cost V 1 base and J 8 bases, with 21 bases left between them. From germline, CDR1 is LGHDT and CDR2 YNNKEL (reference sequence). The CDR3 contains 16 residues. CDR3 amino acids: CASSQVAGTTDRKQYF. The DNA for the CDR3 is TGTGCCAGCAGCCAAGTCGCTGGGACGACCGATAGGAAGCAGTACTTC.

This clone was found a few times. The chain carries TRBV3-1 (or the pseudogene TRBV3-2) and TRBJ2-1, with D uncertain. CDR3 length: 13 residues. Per the germline V gene, CDR1 is LGHDT and CDR2 is YNNKEL (reference sequence). V was clipped by 2 bases and J by 7 bases, with 9 bases between them. The CDR3 nucleotides are TGTGCCAGCAGCCAATTTCTAAGTAATGAGCAGTTCTTC. Translated, it gives CASSQFLSNEQFF.

The chain links TRBV12-3 or TRBV12-4 to TRBJ1-2; D call uncertain. This CDR3 spans 12 amino acids. Trimming pared 3 bases from V and 8 bases from J, leaving 10 bases between. CDR3 nucleotide sequence: TGTGCCAGCAGTTTTTACGGTGGCGGCTACACCTTC. Residues: CASSFYGGGYTF.

This clone was seen only a few times. The chain joins TRBV10-3 to TRBJ1-5; D is ambiguous. The V and J ends lost 5 bases and 4 bases respectively, with 18 bases between them. Looked up from germline, CDR1 is ENHRY and CDR2 is SYGVKD. CDR3 size: 16 residues. The CDR3 DNA reads TGTGCCATCAGTAGCCGGACCCCAGAGTCGAATCAGCCCCAGCATTTT. Its translation is CAISSRTPESNQPQHF.